This T cell receptor (beta chain) is drawn from a study of shared T cell receptors in the human thymus. Sequencing used immunoSEQ multiplex PCR; TCRdb keeps in-frame clones, though not all of them. The table shows hundreds of thousands of clones, with more than 70% occurring only once. Germline loops: CDR1 SGHNT, CDR2 YYREEE (reference sequence). There are 18 residues in the CDR3. The V segment lost 2 bases and the J segment 0 bases; nucleotides outside the gene matches: 11. This sample also belongs to another study, concerning human thymus T cells. This second report adds: Having corrective surgery for congenital heart defects, healthy Finnish infants were the ones who donated. Resected material from corrective heart surgery provided the thymus tissue analysed. V and J gene usage appeared biased in thymic and blood repertoires. Related research found strongly overlapping thymic repertoires in unrelated individuals.

This clonotype was obtained from a boy less than two years old with a congenital heart defect. The J gene is TRBJ2-5, the V gene TRBV5-4, with 9 bases fitting TRBD1. Source material: thymocytes. The CDR3 DNA reads as TGTGCCAGCAGCTTCGGGACAGGGCGAGTCTCGTACCAAGAGACCCAGTACTTC. Amino acid sequence: CASSFGTGRVSYQETQYF.